The clone carrying this TCR beta chain was counted at least ten times. This entry comes from a study of Graves' ophthalmopathy and Graves' hyperthyroidism. Germline V gives CDR1 MNHEY, CDR2 SVGEGT. The CDR3 totals 15 residues. With V trimmed by 6 bases and J by 7 bases, 11 bases remained unmatched. CDR3 regions of TCR beta were amplified from RNA transcripts. RT-PCR in the first round used HTBI primers; a second-round multiplex PCR followed. TCRdb passed the multiplex PCR reads through MiXCR, listing each CDR3 protein once. This table has about 210,000 distinct CDR3 sequences, less than 30% appearing once.

The receptor was isolated from a man aged 50 or older with Graves' ophthalmopathy. The V gene is TRBV6-2 or TRBV6-3, the J gene TRBJ2-2; 7 nucleotides line up with TRBD1. The sample consisted of peripheral blood. The CDR3 region has the DNA TGTGCCAGCAGAGGTCCGACAGGGCTTGTCGGGGAGCTGTTTTTT. As protein: CASRGPTGLVGELFF.